The 26 T cell receptor beta chains below all came from one sample that was sequenced in a study of blood T cell repertoires in COVID-19. TCRdb's copy holds only in-frame clones and misses some; the assay was immunoSEQ multiplex PCR. The table records roughly 250,000 clones, 87% of them present only once. Sequenced input: peripheral blood. These receptors all come from a man aged 55 to 70 who had recovered from COVID-19.

The chain couples TRBV7-9 to TRBJ1-1; unclear D gene. The germline CDR1 and CDR2 sequences are SEHNR and FQNEAQ (reference sequence). The CDR3 runs 15 residues. V was shortened by 1 base and J by 1 base, with 10 bases between the two germline ends. CDR3 sequence: CASSLGSPGNTEAFF. The CDR3 nucleotides read TGTGCCAGCAGCTTAGGATCTCCGGGGAACACTGAAGCTTTCTTT.

This clone has a single count. This chain connects TRBV12-5 to TRBJ2-1; 9 bases fit TRBD1. V was clipped by 2 bases and J by 8 bases; unmatched bases: 13. Germline V gene lookup returns CDR1 LGHNT and CDR2 FRNRAP. This CDR3 is 17 amino acids long. The CDR3 region is CASGLPPGTGPRDEQFF. CDR3 bases: TGTGCTAGTGGTTTGCCCCCCGGGACAGGGCCCCGCGATGAGCAGTTCTTC.

The genes are TRBV7-2 and TRBJ2-7, with 8 bases aligning to TRBD2. The length of the CDR3 is 14 residues. Germline V lookup: CDR1 SGHTA, CDR2 FQGNSA. V dropped 3 bases and J dropped 3; count of bases not matched to a gene: 4. The CDR3 protein is CASSLGLDYYEQYV. The CDR3 nucleotides are TGTGCCAGCAGCTTGGGACTAGACTACTACGAGCAGTACGTC.

The V gene is TRBV2, the J gene TRBJ1-3; D gene uncertain. The CDR3 totals 15 residues. Per germline, CDR1 SNHLY and CDR2 FYNNEI. V dropped 4 bases and J dropped 2 bases, with 12 bases sitting between them. The CDR3 bases are TGTGCCAGCAGTGGGCTGGGTAGCACTGGAAACACCATATATTTT. This translates into CASSGLGSTGNTIYF.

The chain has TRBV5-1 and TRBJ2-2; maybe TRBD1 (6 bases). Trimming removed 4 bases at V and 6 bases at J, with 13 bases between. This CDR3 contains 14 residues. Looked up from germline, CDR1 is SGHRS and CDR2 is YFSETQ. Here the CDR3 DNA reads TGCGCCAGCAGCGAAACCACAGGGTCCGGGGAGCTGTTTTTT. It codes for CASSETTGSGELFF.

The gene calls are TRBV11-2 and TRBJ2-1; TRBD2 is a possible D gene (5 bases). CDR3 size: 15 residues. Deletions cut 1 base from V and 9 bases from J, with 16 bases between. Germline loops: CDR1 SGHAT, CDR2 FQNNGV. The CDR3 reads CASSLVPGSASEQFF. CDR3 DNA: TGTGCCAGCAGCTTAGTGCCGGGGTCAGCGAGTGAGCAGTTCTTC.

The genes are TRBV9 and TRBJ1-6; D remains unclear. V lost 0 bases to trimming and J lost 4 bases, with 5 bases between them. This CDR3 comprises 14 residues. Germline values: CDR1 SGDLS, CDR2 YYNGEE. Written as DNA, the CDR3 is TGTGCCAGCAGCGTAGCCGGGTATAATTCACCCCTCCACTTT. Amino acid sequence: CASSVAGYNSPLHF.

The J gene is TRBJ2-3, the V gene TRBV4-2; no definite D call. Trimming stripped 0 bases from V and 6 bases from J, with 13 bases between. Germline CDR1 reads LGHNA; CDR2 reads YNFKEQ. The CDR3 spans 15 residues. The CDR3 DNA reads as TGTGCCAGCAGCCAAGAGAGCTCTCTTCGGGATACGCAGTATTTT. Its translation: CASSQESSLRDTQYF.

The chain joins TRBV10-3 to TRBJ2-1; 10 bases align to TRBD1. V was clipped by 6 bases and J by 2 bases; unmatched bases: 10. Germline CDR1 reads ENHRY; CDR2 reads SYGVKD. CDR3 length: 17 amino acids. Here the CDR3 reads CAIRPNRDRGPYNEQFF. CDR3 nucleotides: TGTGCCATCAGGCCAAACCGGGACAGGGGACCCTACAATGAGCAGTTCTTC.

This CDR3 reads CASSLVGGATYEQYV. The CDR3 DNA is TGTGCCAGCAGCTTAGTGGGGGGGGCCACCTACGAGCAGTACGTC. The chain combines TRBV11-2 with TRBJ2-7; D might be TRBD2 (7 bases). CDR1 SGHAT and CDR2 FQNNGV come from the germline V gene. CDR3 length equals 15 residues. V was shortened by 1 base and J by 2 bases, with 12 bases between the two germline ends.

In this sample, this clone turned up a few times. The chain is built from TRBV13 and TRBJ1-2; 7 nucleotides match TRBD1. Per germline, CDR1 PRHDT and CDR2 FYEKMQ (reference sequence). Trimming at V came to 4 bases and at J to 6 bases, leaving 11 bases not matched to a gene. The CDR3 contains 15 residues. The CDR3 coding sequence is TGTGCCAGCAGCTCAGAAAGAGACAGGGCGGATGGCTACACCTTC. It is translated as CASSSERDRADGYTF.

The gene calls are TRBV7-9 and TRBJ1-6; D uncertain. CDR1 and CDR2 (germline): SEHNR, FQNEAQ (reference sequence). With 1 base removed from V and 9 bases from J, the gap between germline ends came to 7 bases. The CDR3 sequence is 13 residues long. The CDR3 spells CASSLELGSPLHF. DNA of the CDR3: TGTGCCAGCAGCTTAGAGCTTGGTTCACCCCTCCACTTT.

This clone was counted only a few times. The rearrangement links TRBV28 to TRBJ2-7; TRBD1 agrees at 7 bases. The germline V gene has CDR1 MDHEN and CDR2 SYDVKM. Trimming at V came to 4 bases and at J to 2 bases, leaving 8 bases not matched to a gene. The CDR3 covers 15 residues. CDR3 residues: CASSSSGTDTYEQYF. The CDR3 DNA reads as TGTGCCAGCAGTTCCTCCGGGACAGATACCTACGAGCAGTACTTC.

The rearrangement joins TRBV10-3 to TRBJ2-7; 8 bases match TRBD2. The germline V gene encodes CDR1 ENHRY and CDR2 SYGVKD. Trimming cost V 8 bases and J 2 bases; bases outside gene matches: 8. This CDR3 comprises 14 residues. DNA of the CDR3: TGTGCCATCGGAACGACTAGCGAAACCTACGAGCAGTACTTC. It translates to CAIGTTSETYEQYF.

V is TRBV9 and J is TRBJ1-6; D might be TRBD1 (5 bases). The V end was cut by 1 base, the J end by 7 bases, with 9 bases between. Germline-derived CDR1 and CDR2 are SGDLS and YYNGEE. This CDR3 has 14 amino acids. The CDR3 bases are TGTGCCAGCAGCGTAAGACAGACGAATTCACCCCTCCACTTT. Encoded protein: CASSVRQTNSPLHF.

The chain joins TRBV5-1 to TRBJ2-7; 7 positions agree with TRBD1. Germline V gene data show CDR1 as SGHRS and CDR2 as YFSETQ. The V segment lost 1 base and the J segment 3 bases; nucleotides outside the gene matches: 10. This CDR3 has 16 residues. CDR3 protein: CASSLFGGQVYYEQYV. Here the CDR3 DNA reads TGCGCCAGCAGCTTGTTTGGTGGACAGGTCTACTACGAGCAGTACGTC.

This chain connects TRBV9 to TRBJ2-3, with 7 bases matching TRBD2. The junction had 5 bases not matched to a gene; V was cut back by 4 bases and J by 0 bases. The CDR3 spans 15 residues. Germline lookup yields CDR1 SGDLS and CDR2 YYNGEE. The CDR3: CASSPRRGSTDTQYF. The CDR3 DNA is TGTGCCAGCAGCCCTCGGCGGGGGAGCACAGATACGCAGTATTTT.

The V and J genes are TRBV6-6 and TRBJ2-7, with TRBD1 matching 10 bases. The trim removed 4 bases at V and 6 bases at J, leaving 9 bases unmatched. CDR1 and CDR2 from the germline V gene are MNHNY and SVGAGI (reference sequence). The CDR3 is 15 amino acids. CDR3 sequence: CASSFQGTGVGEQYF. CDR3 DNA: TGTGCCAGCAGTTTCCAAGGGACAGGGGTGGGCGAGCAGTACTTC.

This rearrangement joins TRBV7-8 to TRBJ2-1; D gene ambiguous. Trimming took off 1 base at V and 5 bases at J, with 18 bases between the two ends. Germline CDR1 and CDR2: SGHVS and FQNEAQ. The CDR3 spans 17 residues. DNA for the CDR3: TGTGCCAGCAGCTTAGGCGGTTTTTCGGTTAGTCACAATGAGCAGTTCTTC. It yields the protein CASSLGGFSVSHNEQFF.

The chain has TRBV3-1 (or the pseudogene TRBV3-2) and TRBJ1-5; unclear D gene. V was cut by 3 bases and J by 2 bases, with 5 bases left in between. The CDR3 covers 13 residues. CDR1 is LGHDT, CDR2 YNNKEL, per germline (reference sequence). CDR3 sequence: CASSHNGNQPQHF. DNA of the CDR3: TGTGCCAGCAGCCACAATGGCAATCAGCCCCAGCATTTT.

V gene TRBV6-5 combines with J gene TRBJ1-6, with 10 bases aligning to TRBD1. The V and J ends lost 2 bases and 6 bases, in that order; junction bases with no gene match: 4. Germline-derived CDR1 and CDR2 are MNHEY and SVGAGI. The CDR3 consists of 16 residues. CDR3 nucleotide sequence: TGTGCCAGCAGTTACCACGGACAGGGGGGTAATTCACCCCTCCACTTT. This codes for CASSYHGQGGNSPLHF.

This clone was seen only once. V and J are TRBV4-1 and TRBJ1-4; a weak D match, TRBD1 (6 bases). CDR1 is MGHRA, CDR2 YSYEKL, per germline. The CDR3 sequence is 14 residues long. The ends were cut back, 0 bases at V and 13 bases at J, with 15 bases in the middle. The CDR3 nucleotides read TGCGCCAGCAGCCAAGATCCTCCGGGGGGCCCACTGTTTTTT. Translating it yields CASSQDPPGGPLFF.

The gene calls are TRBV19 and TRBJ2-5, with a weak D call TRBD2 (6 bases). Between the trimmed V and J ends, which lost 5 bases and 0 bases, there was a span of 13 bases. Germline V gene data show CDR1 as LNHDA and CDR2 as SQIVND (reference sequence). The CDR3 has 15 residues. The chain's CDR3 is CASSRGLAYQETQYF. The CDR3 region has the DNA TGTGCCAGTAGTCGGGGGTTGGCGTACCAAGAGACCCAGTACTTC.

CDR3 loop: CASSQVSGVLDTQYF. The CDR3 coding sequence is TGTGCCAGCAGCCAAGTAAGCGGGGTGTTGGATACGCAGTATTTT. The rearrangement uses TRBV14 and TRBJ2-3; 7 bases fit TRBD2. Germline CDR1 is SGHDN and CDR2 is FVKESK. CDR3 length: 15 residues. J was trimmed by 6 bases and V by 1 base; bases with no gene match: 7.

This rearrangement joins TRBV9 to TRBJ1-4; the match to TRBD1 covers 7 bases. The J segment lost 7 bases and the V segment lost 2 bases, leaving 8 bases of the junction unmatched. The CDR3 runs to 15 residues. Germline-derived CDR1 and CDR2 are SGDLS and YYNGEE. The CDR3 region is CASSVADNRGEKLFF. The CDR3 DNA sequence: TGTGCCAGCAGCGTGGCAGACAACAGGGGTGAAAAACTGTTTTTT.

The chain carries TRBV6-4 and TRBJ2-6; TRBD1 matches 10 bases. V trimming: 3 bases; J trimming: 3 bases; junction bases outside the gene matches: 5. CDR1 MRHNA and CDR2 SNTAGT come from the germline V gene. CDR3 size: 17 residues. The CDR3 sequence is CASSEDRGTLGANVLTF. The DNA of the CDR3 is TGTGCCAGCAGTGAGGACAGGGGGACGCTTGGGGCCAACGTCCTGACTTTC.